A selection of T cell receptor beta chains follows, all from one sample in a study of OX40 agonist ivuxolimab in advanced cancers. Only in-frame clones appear in the TCRdb table, and some are missing; sequencing was by immunoSEQ multiplex PCR. The table lists about 30,000 clones, about 90% of them singletons. The sample consisted of CD4+ or CD8+ T cells sorted from blood, taken in a trial of the OX40 agonist ivuxolimab. These receptor sequences come from an adult with an advanced solid tumor such as melanoma, head and neck, liver or kidney cancer. Both conserved end residues are trimmed from each CDR3. A clone size is listed for some rows: how often the clone was seen (once, few, many), or a class if it is expanded.

v_call cdr3_length clone_size cdr3_aa
TRBV6-1 12 . ASSESTGGYEQY
TRBV7-9 14 . ASSLGDRGRYYGYT
TRBV27 13 . ASSFRDNNVYGYT
TRBV27 13 . ASRKRGLVNNEQF
TRBV19 14 . ASSMEENFMNTEAF
TRBV7-9 13 . ASSLTAGGAMKQF
TRBV7-9 13 . ASSSPRTRMDTQY
TRBV7-8 14 . ASSLMGQGANYGYT
TRBV4-1 13 once ASSQEPGQDSPLH
TRBV9 12 . ASSGGQRGHEQY
TRBV2 13 . ASIDRDSGANVLT
TRBV28 10 . ASSRTDYGYT
TRBV27 11 . ASWGDSNQPQH
TRBV6-9 10 . ASSSAGYEQY
TRBV5-1 14 . ASSQEAGADKNIQY
TRBV19 12 . ATSLAGISDTQY
TRBV19 11 . ASSMMGGGELF
TRBV4-1 13 . ASSQERVLGETQY
TRBV2 13 . ASSEEGLGGDTQY
TRBV4-1 14 . ASSQRLAGITDTQY
TRBV10-3 13 . AISEAGDSGYEQY
TRBV28 11 . ASRPDRVETQY
TRBV29-1 15 . SVEDRGQAGVGYGYT
TRBV7-9 13 . ASSLGQGGRETQY
TRBV19 13 . ASSIGDRPQETQY
TRBV19 12 once ASSRSGVYETQY
TRBV5-1 10 . ASSHGIDEQY
TRBV28 17 . ASSQGGGTGGTSTDTQY
TRBV11-2 11 . ASSLDRDYEQY
TRBV11-3 11 . ASSFGLTDTQY
TRBV2 12 . ASSLGVTFDEQY
TRBV10-3 10 . AIGTESYEQY
TRBV29-1 10 . SVGASGETQY
TRBV7-9 10 . ASSSPRDTQY
TRBV9 11 . ASSSGQAHEQF
TRBV13 13 . ASSLGTGLQETQY
TRBV5-6 11 few ASSLGGLGEQY
TRBV29-1 10 . SVALEGNEQF
TRBV6-5 12 medium-sized ASSYRTGRNGYT
TRBV5-1 11 . ASSLTGDGELF